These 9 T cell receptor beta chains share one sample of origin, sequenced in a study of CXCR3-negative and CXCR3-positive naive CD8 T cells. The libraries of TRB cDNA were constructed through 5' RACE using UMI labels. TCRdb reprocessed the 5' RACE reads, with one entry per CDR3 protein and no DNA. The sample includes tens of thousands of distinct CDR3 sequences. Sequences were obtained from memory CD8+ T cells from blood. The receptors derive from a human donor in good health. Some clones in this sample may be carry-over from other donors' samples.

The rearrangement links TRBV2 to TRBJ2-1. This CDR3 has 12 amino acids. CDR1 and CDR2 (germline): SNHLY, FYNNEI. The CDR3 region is CASSDTGNEQFF.

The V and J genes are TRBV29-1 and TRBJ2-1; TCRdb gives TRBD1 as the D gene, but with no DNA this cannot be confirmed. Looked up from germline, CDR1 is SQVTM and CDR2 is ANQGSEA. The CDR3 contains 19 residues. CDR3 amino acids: CSVTSSDRGRKSSYNEQFF.

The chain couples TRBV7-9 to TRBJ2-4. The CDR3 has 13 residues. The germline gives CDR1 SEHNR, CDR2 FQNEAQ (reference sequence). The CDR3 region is CASSLDRKDIQYF. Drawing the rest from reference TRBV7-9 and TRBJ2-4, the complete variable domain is DTGVSQNPRHKITKRGQNVTFRCDPISEHNRLYWYRQTLGQGPEFLTYFQNEAQLEKSRLLSDRFSAERPKGSFSTLEIQRTEQGDSAMYLCASSLDRKDIQYFGAGTRLSVL.

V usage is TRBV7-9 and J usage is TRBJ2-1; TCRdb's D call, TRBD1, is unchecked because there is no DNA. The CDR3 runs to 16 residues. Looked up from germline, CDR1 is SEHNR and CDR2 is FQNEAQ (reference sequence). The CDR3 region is CASSSLGAGAANEQFF.

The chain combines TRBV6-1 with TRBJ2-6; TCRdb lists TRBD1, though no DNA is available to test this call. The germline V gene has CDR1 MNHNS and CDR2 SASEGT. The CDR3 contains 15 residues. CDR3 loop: CASSEEGAGANVLTF.

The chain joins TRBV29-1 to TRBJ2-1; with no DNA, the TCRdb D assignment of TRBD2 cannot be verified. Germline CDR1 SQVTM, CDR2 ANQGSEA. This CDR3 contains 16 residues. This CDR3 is CSVGPAGWELYNEQFF.

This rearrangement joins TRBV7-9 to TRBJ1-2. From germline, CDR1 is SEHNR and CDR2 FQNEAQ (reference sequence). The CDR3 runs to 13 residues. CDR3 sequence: CASRSQDNYGYTF.

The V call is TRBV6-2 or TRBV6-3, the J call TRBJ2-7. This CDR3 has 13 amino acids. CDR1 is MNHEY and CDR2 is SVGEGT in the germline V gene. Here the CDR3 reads CASSYSGTYEQYF.

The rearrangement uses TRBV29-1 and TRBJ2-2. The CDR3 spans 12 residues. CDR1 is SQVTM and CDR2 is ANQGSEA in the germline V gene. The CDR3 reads CSVERSTGELFF.